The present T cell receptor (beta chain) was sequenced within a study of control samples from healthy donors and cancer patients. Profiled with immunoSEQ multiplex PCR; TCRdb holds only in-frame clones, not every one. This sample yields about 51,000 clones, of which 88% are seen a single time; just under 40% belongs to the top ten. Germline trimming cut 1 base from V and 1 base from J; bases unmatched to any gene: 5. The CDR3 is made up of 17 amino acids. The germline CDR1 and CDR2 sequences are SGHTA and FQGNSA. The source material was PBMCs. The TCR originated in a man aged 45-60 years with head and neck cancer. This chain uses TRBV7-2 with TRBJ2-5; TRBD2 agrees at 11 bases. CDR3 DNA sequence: TGTGCCAGCAGCTTAGGGGCTAGCGGGGGGCCCCAAGAGACCCAGTACTTC. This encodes CASSLGASGGPQETQYF.